Listed below are T cell receptor beta chains from one sample, sequenced in a study of OX40 agonist ivuxolimab in advanced cancers. Measured with immunoSEQ multiplex PCR; TCRdb has only the in-frame clones, and not every one. The data hold about 80,000 clones, with about nine tenths observed a single time. Sequences were derived from CD4+ or CD8+ T cells sorted from blood, sampled in a trial of the OX40 agonist ivuxolimab. The receptors shown here come from an adult with an advanced solid tumor such as melanoma, head and neck, liver or kidney cancer. Each CDR3 is given with its conserved first and last residue. The D gene is left open where the match is weak. The size of a clone is reported for some rows only, either as once, few or many, or as a class for expanded clones.

>TRBV6-5|-|TRBJ1-2|once
CATRGAGANNYGYTF
TGTGCCACCAGGGGTGCCGGGGCTAATAACTATGGCTACACCTTC
>TRBV18|TRBD2|TRBJ2-3|-
CASAPLAGAFTDTQYF
TGTGCCAGCGCACCGCTAGCGGGAGCGTTCACAGATACGCAGTATTTT
>TRBV9|-|TRBJ1-2|-
CASSVRPQAYGYTF
TGTGCCAGCAGCGTACGTCCTCAGGCCTATGGCTACACCTTC
>TRBV6-6|-|TRBJ2-7|-
CASSYLDAKYEQYF
TGTGCCAGCAGTTACCTAGACGCGAAATACGAGCAGTACTTC
>TRBV2|-|TRBJ1-2|-
CASQEGAFYGYTF
TGTGCCAGTCAGGAGGGAGCGTTCTATGGCTACACCTTC
>TRBV5-6|TRBD1|TRBJ1-1|-
CASSSGQASTEAFF
TGTGCCAGCAGCTCCGGACAGGCTTCCACTGAAGCTTTCTTT
>TRBV10-1|TRBD1|TRBJ1-4|-
CAGGTGQVGTCIGIKGKLFF
TGCGCCGGCGGAACGGGACAGGTGGGGACATGCATAGGTATAAAAGGAAAACTGTTTTTT
>TRBV11-2|-|TRBJ1-3|-
CASSSDSGGNTIYF
TGTGCCAGCAGCTCCGACAGTGGGGGAAACACCATATATTTT
>TRBV6-5|-|TRBJ1-1|-
CASSSPRENTEAFF
TGTGCCAGCAGTTCTCCCCGGGAGAACACTGAAGCTTTCTTT
>TRBV5-4|-|TRBJ2-7|-
CASSLQTTYEQYF
TGTGCCAGCAGCTTGCAGACTACCTACGAGCAGTACTTC
>TRBV5-4|-|TRBJ2-5|-
CASSSSPPGRQETQYF
TGTGCCAGCAGCTCCTCTCCGCCAGGGCGCCAAGAGACCCAGTACTTC
>TRBV30|TRBD1|TRBJ1-2|-
CAWSVRQGHGYTF
TGTGCCTGGAGTGTACGACAGGGGCATGGCTACACCTTC
>TRBV29-1|-|TRBJ1-1|few
CSVTPNTEAFF
TGCAGCGTGACACCGAACACTGAAGCTTTCTTT
>TRBV5-1|TRBD1|TRBJ1-2|-
CASSYSGTGNSYYGYTF
TGCGCCAGCAGCTACTCCGGGACAGGGAATTCCTACTATGGCTACACCTTC
>TRBV20-1|-|TRBJ1-2|-
CSASDSYGYTF
TGCAGTGCTAGTGACAGCTATGGCTACACCTTC
>TRBV9|-|TRBJ1-2|-
CASSVTTGGYTF
TGTGCCAGCAGCGTTACGACGGGTGGCTACACCTTC
>TRBV7-9|TRBD1|TRBJ1-1|-
CASTNWVGQQNTEAFF
TGTGCCAGCACCAACTGGGTGGGACAGCAGAACACTGAAGCTTTCTTT
>TRBV19|-|TRBJ2-5|once
CASSSPGTGETQYF
TGTGCCAGTAGTTCGCCCGGGACTGGAGAGACCCAGTACTTC
>TRBV28|-|TRBJ2-6|-
CASSPPLGGANVLTF
TGTGCCAGCAGCCCCCCCCTGGGGGGGGCCAACGTCCTGACTTTC
>TRBV23-1|TRBD1|TRBJ2-5|-
CASSQSLIHRGLLYKETQYF
TGCGCCAGCAGTCAATCCTTGATCCACAGGGGGTTGTTGTATAAGGAGACCCAGTACTTC
>TRBV7-2|-|TRBJ2-3|-
CASSTGLGTSTDTQYF
TGTGCCAGCAGCACGGGACTGGGCACTAGCACAGATACGCAGTATTTT
>TRBV6-6|-|TRBJ1-3|few
CASSSVSGNTIYF
TGTGCCAGCAGTTCCGTCTCTGGAAACACCATATATTTT
>TRBV5-1|-|TRBJ2-2|-
CASSFWQGIDTGELFF
TGCGCCAGCAGCTTTTGGCAGGGTATTGACACCGGGGAGCTGTTTTTT
>TRBV9|-|TRBJ1-5|-
CASSPGQNSNQPQHF
TGTGCCAGCAGCCCCGGGCAGAATAGCAATCAGCCCCAGCATTTT
>TRBV5-1|-|TRBJ1-1|-
CASSLNPGNTEAFF
TGCGCCAGCAGCTTGAACCCAGGTAACACTGAAGCTTTCTTT
>TRBV18|-|TRBJ1-6|-
CASSQEIYNSPLHF
TGTGCCAGCTCACAGGAAATCTATAATTCACCCCTCCACTTT
>TRBV21-1|-|TRBJ2-3|once
CASSLQGAPSGNTDTQYF
TGTGCCAGCAGCCTTCAAGGGGCTCCTAGCGGTAACACAGATACGCAGTATTTT
>TRBV6-5|-|TRBJ2-6|-
CASSYSLRSGANVLTF
TGTGCCAGCAGTTACTCTCTCCGCTCTGGGGCCAACGTCCTGACTTTC
>TRBV6-5|-|TRBJ1-5|-
CASSYAGGDNQPQHF
TGTGCCAGCAGTTATGCAGGAGGGGACAATCAGCCCCAGCATTTT
>TRBV2|TRBD1|TRBJ1-5|once
CASKKDRAMLYSNQPQHF
TGTGCCAGCAAAAAGGACAGGGCAATGTTGTATAGCAATCAGCCCCAGCATTTT
>TRBV5-1|-|TRBJ2-5|-
CASSWASGVGETQYF
TGCGCCAGCAGCTGGGCCAGTGGCGTCGGGGAGACCCAGTACTTC
>TRBV5-6|TRBD2|TRBJ2-5|-
CASSPSLGGEETQYF
TGTGCCAGCAGCCCCTCGCTGGGGGGGGAAGAGACCCAGTACTTC
>TRBV5-1|-|TRBJ1-1|-
CASAIIRTENTEAFF
TGCGCCAGCGCTATTATTAGGACAGAGAACACTGAAGCTTTCTTT
>TRBV18|TRBD1|TRBJ1-1|few
CASSPQGGLNTEAFF
TGTGCCAGCTCACCTCAGGGGGGGTTGAACACTGAAGCTTTCTTT
>TRBV5-1|-|TRBJ2-3|-
CASSLGYTDTQYF
TGCGCCAGCAGCTTAGGCTACACAGATACGCAGTATTTT
>TRBV7-6|TRBD1|TRBJ2-1|-
CASSFDRGLYNEQFF
TGTGCCAGCAGCTTCGACAGGGGGCTTTACAATGAGCAGTTCTTC
>TRBV7-7|TRBD2|TRBJ2-5|-
CVSSLGGLAGNQETQYF
TGTGTCAGCAGCTTAGGGGGACTAGCGGGGAACCAAGAGACCCAGTACTTC
>TRBV4-1|-|TRBJ2-1|-
CASSQSSGTGGGWFF
TGCGCCAGCAGCCAATCCTCCGGGACTGGAGGGGGATGGTTCTTC
>TRBV5-1|-|TRBJ1-2|-
CASSLGVGFDYGYTF
TGCGCCAGCAGCTTGGGGGTGGGATTCGACTATGGCTACACCTTC
>TRBV29-1|TRBD1|TRBJ2-3|-
CSVFDRGGPKSTDTQYF
TGCAGCGTGTTTGACAGGGGGGGGCCTAAGTCCACAGATACGCAGTATTTT
>TRBV29-1|-|TRBJ2-7|-
CSVAYRAYEQYF
TGCAGCGTTGCGTACAGGGCCTACGAGCAGTACTTC
>TRBV6-4|-|TRBJ2-6|-
CASSVGHSGANVLTF
TGTGCCAGCAGTGTAGGACACTCTGGGGCCAACGTCCTGACTTTC
>TRBV7-2|-|TRBJ2-1|-
CASSAETALYNEQFF
TGTGCCAGCAGCGCAGAGACAGCACTTTACAATGAGCAGTTCTTC
>TRBV30|TRBD2|TRBJ2-7|-
CAGTVAGAGEQYF
TGTGCCGGGACTGTAGCGGGAGCGGGCGAGCAGTACTTC
>TRBV30|TRBD2|TRBJ2-5|-
CAWASGETQYF
TGTGCCTGGGCTAGCGGCGAGACCCAGTACTTC
>TRBV4-1|-|TRBJ2-3|-
CASSLGGDTQYF
TGCGCCAGCAGCCTGGGCGGGGATACGCAGTATTTT
>TRBV19|-|TRBJ2-2|-
CASSDPNTGELFF
TGTGCCAGTTCGGACCCGAACACCGGGGAGCTGTTTTTT
>TRBV27|-|TRBJ2-7|-
CASSYRDGYEQYF
TGTGCCAGCAGTTACCGGGATGGGTACGAGCAGTACTTC
>TRBV4-3|-|TRBJ2-3|once
CASSQAHGPGGTDTQYF
TGCGCCAGCAGCCAAGCCCACGGGCCGGGAGGCACAGATACGCAGTATTTT
>TRBV6-6|-|TRBJ1-6|-
CASREGGPGNSPLHF
TGTGCCAGCAGAGAGGGGGGGCCGGGGAATTCACCCCTCCACTTT
>TRBV18|-|TRBJ2-6|-
CASSPTRGSGANVLTF
TGTGCCAGCTCCCCGACAAGGGGCTCTGGGGCCAACGTCCTGACTTTC
>TRBV9|-|TRBJ2-1|-
CASSVGVRLASNEQFF
TGTGCCAGCAGCGTAGGAGTTAGGCTAGCGAGCAATGAGCAGTTCTTC
>TRBV27|-|TRBJ2-3|-
CASTHAPASGRLNTQYF
TGTGCCAGCACTCACGCCCCCGCTAGTGGGAGGCTCAATACGCAGTATTTT
>TRBV7-2|TRBD2|TRBJ2-1|-
CASSPPRGDIEQFF
TGTGCCAGCAGCCCCCCTCGGGGGGATATTGAGCAGTTCTTC